This T cell receptor beta chain was sequenced for a study of T cells in Graves' hyperthyroidism and ophthalmopathy. CDR1 is ENHRY and CDR2 is SYGVKD in the germline V gene. The ends were cut back, 11 bases at V and 1 base at J, with 14 bases in the middle. The CDR3 is 13 amino acids. TCR beta CDR3 regions were amplified from RNA. Using the HTBI primer set, a first-round RT-PCR was run on the TCR CDR3. From the multiplex PCR reads, TCRdb called clonotypes with MiXCR, one entry per CDR3 protein. The sample has 620,000 or so distinct CDR3 sequences; about 15% are singletons. General study points: Among clonotypes expanded in thyroid above 0.001, most were also found in blood.

This clonotype was seen many times. Its specificity is not known. This receptor was obtained from a woman between 50 and 59 years old with Graves' ophthalmopathy. Sequencing was done on a sample of blood. The rearrangement uses TRBV10-3 and TRBJ1-1; TRBD1 is a possible D gene (5 bases). The CDR3 DNA is TGTGCCGCGTTAGGGGCTCCGAACACTGAAGCTTTCTTT. This encodes CAALGAPNTEAFF.